This T cell receptor beta chain was sequenced during a study of blood T cell repertoires in COVID-19. About the study: Sites across the United States, Italy and Spain contributed samples from acute and convalescent COVID-19.

In the source study's methods: Estimates of nucleated cell counts were drawn from the amplification of reference gene primers. The assay was immunoSEQ multiplex PCR, and TCRdb's table has in-frame clones only and misses some. V, J and clone size were drawn from that table, and D and trimming were deduced from the DNA. This table holds approximately 70,000 clones, 75% to 90% found once. Germline CDR1 SGHNT, CDR2 YYREEE (reference sequence). Deletions cut 7 bases from V and 5 bases from J, with 14 bases between. The CDR3 is made up of 13 amino acids. The TCR was taken from a man aged 65 to 79 who had recovered from COVID-19. This rearrangement joins TRBV5-4 to TRBJ2-3, with D perhaps matching TRBD1 (5 bases). Material: peripheral blood. The CDR3 DNA sequence: TGTGCCAGCGCCCAGGGTTATGGAGATACGCAGTATTTT. Its protein is CASAQGYGDTQYF.